One sample yielded the 24 T cell receptor beta chains listed below, sequenced in a study of cytomegalovirus exposure and HLA in healthy donors. Amplification used 60 Vbeta primers and 13 Jbeta primers. The data were produced by immunoSEQ multiplex PCR, yet TCRdb's version contains in-frame clones alone and is incomplete. The sample lists roughly 160,000 clones; roughly 80% were seen once. The sample was PBMCs. The origin of the receptors is a woman aged 40 to 55 in good health and CMV-seropositive.

V usage is TRBV9 and J usage is TRBJ2-5; D is perhaps TRBD1 (5 bases). CDR3 size: 14 residues. V gave up 0 bases and J gave up 1 base, with 7 bases separating them. Germline CDR1 reads SGDLS; CDR2 reads YYNGEE. The CDR3 sequence: CASSVGGRQETQYF. Written as DNA, the CDR3 is TGTGCCAGCAGCGTAGGGGGCCGCCAAGAGACCCAGTACTTC.

This clone has just one count. The V gene is TRBV28, the J gene TRBJ2-3, with D possibly TRBD1 on 5 matching bases. Trimming shortened V by 6 bases and J by 2 bases, and 18 bases separated the two germline ends. The length of the CDR3 is 16 residues. Germline V lookup: CDR1 MDHEN, CDR2 SYDVKM. Written as DNA, the CDR3 is TGTGCCAGCAGCCCGGTTGGGGCGAGCTTCACAGATACGCAGTATTTT. Translating it yields CASSPVGASFTDTQYF.

This clone has just one count. The chain combines TRBV5-4 with TRBJ2-3, with a possible D match to TRBD2 (6 bases). Per germline, CDR1 SGHNT and CDR2 YYREEE (reference sequence). The CDR3 contains 17 residues. The V gene lost 0 bases and the J gene lost 0 bases, with 14 bases spanning the gap. The CDR3, as DNA: TGTGCCAGCAGCTTGGCCCGGGAGCCAACTAGCACAGATACGCAGTATTTT. Its translation: CASSLAREPTSTDTQYF.

This rearrangement joins TRBV5-1 to TRBJ2-1; 12 bases map to TRBD2. This CDR3 is 17 amino acids long. V gave up 0 bases and J gave up 8 bases; unmatched junction bases: 9. Looked up from germline, CDR1 is SGHRS and CDR2 is YFSETQ. Written as DNA, the CDR3 is TGCGCCAGCAGCTTGGAGCCTAGCGGGAGGGTATCGGATGAGCAGTTCTTC. Its translation is CASSLEPSGRVSDEQFF.

This chain joins TRBV6-5 and TRBJ1-5; tentatively, D is TRBD1 (6 bases). V dropped 4 bases and J dropped 4 bases, with 11 bases sitting between them. The germline V gene encodes CDR1 MNHEY and CDR2 SVGAGI. This CDR3 is built from 14 residues. CDR3 amino acids: CASSSGQLNQPQHF. In nucleotides, the CDR3 is TGTGCCAGCAGTTCGGGACAACTTAATCAGCCCCAGCATTTT.

The genes are TRBV5-1 and TRBJ2-3; D is possibly TRBD2 (6 bases). The germline V and J ends were trimmed by 1 base and 0 bases, with 9 bases remaining between them. The CDR3 consists of 15 residues. Germline V lookup: CDR1 SGHRS, CDR2 YFSETQ. CDR3 sequence: CASSLPGTSTDTQYF. DNA of the CDR3: TGCGCCAGCAGCTTGCCAGGGACTAGCACAGATACGCAGTATTTT.

The rearrangement links TRBV21-1 to TRBJ1-1; the tabulated D call, TRBD1, remains unverified against the DNA. TRBV21-1 is annotated as a pseudogene. The CDR3 is 11 residues long. CDR3 nucleotide sequence: TGTGCCAGCACCAATCGACAGCAAGCTTTCTTT. This codes for CASTNRQQAFF.

The chain uses TRBV27 and TRBJ2-1; 8 positions match TRBD2. V lost 4 bases to trimming and J lost 8 bases; unmatched junction nucleotides: 4. The CDR3 loop spans 13 amino acids. Germline V gene data show CDR1 as MNHEY and CDR2 as SMNVEV (reference sequence). CDR3 bases: TGTGCCAGCAGTTGGTCAGCGGGAGATGAGCAGTTCTTC. It encodes CASSWSAGDEQFF.

The chain uses TRBV10-1 and TRBJ1-5; D gene uncertain. CDR3 size: 17 residues. Germline assignment: CDR1 WNHNN and CDR2 SYGVQD (reference sequence). V was pared by 0 bases and J by 2 bases, with 14 bases between. The CDR3 loop reads CASSESGPRAGNQPQHF. In nucleotides, the CDR3 is TGCGCCAGCAGTGAGTCGGGCCCAAGAGCCGGCAATCAGCCCCAGCATTTT.

This clone showed up just once. The genes are TRBV30 and TRBJ2-7; 7 bases line up with TRBD1. With V trimmed by 7 bases and J by 4 bases, 10 bases remained unmatched. The CDR3 extends over 13 amino acids. CDR1 is GTSNPN, CDR2 SVGIG, per germline (reference sequence). The CDR3 region has the DNA TGTGCCTACAACCGGGACAGCTCTTACGAGCAGTACTTC. Its translation is CAYNRDSSYEQYF.

The chain employs TRBV18 and TRBJ1-4; 10 bases are shared with TRBD1. CDR1 and CDR2 from the germline V gene are KGHSH and LQKENI. After removal of 3 bases from V and 7 bases from J, the junction contained 8 bases not matched to a gene. CDR3 length: 16 residues. The CDR3 loop is CASSPGLDRGLEKLFF. CDR3 nucleotide sequence: TGTGCCAGCTCACCGGGGCTTGACAGGGGGCTTGAAAAACTGTTTTTT.

The chain uses TRBV2 and TRBJ2-2, with D possibly being TRBD2 (5 bases). Between the trimmed V and J ends, which lost 1 base and 1 base, there was a span of 7 bases. Germline V gene sequence: CDR1 SNHLY, CDR2 FYNNEI. The CDR3 has 15 amino acids. The CDR3 sequence is CASSEERLNTGELFF. Here the CDR3 DNA reads TGTGCCAGCAGTGAAGAGCGGCTGAACACCGGGGAGCTGTTTTTT.

The rearrangement links TRBV2 to TRBJ1-4; TRBD1 is a possible D gene (6 bases). Germline V lookup: CDR1 SNHLY, CDR2 FYNNEI. CDR3 size: 16 residues. Trimming shortened V by 3 bases and J by 8 bases, and 19 bases separated the two germline ends. CDR3 protein: CASSDWGSQGWEKLFF. CDR3 sequence (DNA): TGTGCCAGCAGTGATTGGGGGTCGCAGGGGTGGGAAAAACTGTTTTTT.

V gene TRBV12-2 combines with J gene TRBJ2-7; the table's D gene call, TRBD1, was not cross checked with the DNA. TRBV12-2 is a documented pseudogene. The CDR3 sequence is 12 residues long. CDR3 DNA: TGTGCAAGTCGCTTACCAGGGGGCGGGCAGTACTTC. Its translation is CASRLPGGGQYF.

Only one count was recorded for this clone. The rearrangement joins TRBV5-1 to TRBJ2-5, with D perhaps TRBD1 (6 bases). Trimming shortened V by 1 base and J by 1 base, and 8 bases separated the two germline ends. Germline CDR1 SGHRS, CDR2 YFSETQ. This CDR3 spans 14 amino acids. DNA of the CDR3: TGCGCCAGCAGCTTGTTGACAGGCCAAGAGACCCAGTACTTC. It encodes CASSLLTGQETQYF.

The table lists this clone with a count of one. The DNA of the CDR3 is TGTGCCAGCAGCCGGACAGTTGGGGACTACGAGCAGTACTTC. It codes for CASSRTVGDYEQYF. The J gene is TRBJ2-5, the V gene TRBV6-5; D is possibly TRBD1 (6 bases). The closer fit of TRBJ2-7 to the DNA end suggests the J call may be wrong. The CDR3 is 14 amino acids. Germline assignment: CDR1 MNHEY and CDR2 SVGAGI.

The chain recombines TRBV20-1 with TRBJ2-1; D not certain. Germline assignment: CDR1 DFQATT and CDR2 SNEGSKA (reference sequence). The V end was cut by 1 base, the J end by 15 bases, with 7 bases between. The CDR3 is 9 residues long. CDR3 DNA: TGCAGTGCTAGAGGTCTACGGTTCTTC. Protein: CSARGLRFF.

Here the CDR3 reads CACKLAGRSYEQYF. The CDR3 coding sequence is TGTGCCTGCAAACTAGCGGGAAGATCCTACGAGCAGTACTTC. The chain couples TRBV30 to TRBJ2-7, with 10 bases fitting TRBD2. V was pared by 6 bases and J by 1 base, with 6 bases of the junction left unmatched. CDR1 is GTSNPN and CDR2 is SVGIG in the germline V gene (reference sequence). There are 14 residues in the CDR3.

This clone was seen a single time. V usage is TRBV5-6 and J usage is TRBJ1-1; D unclear. Germline CDR1 is SGHDT and CDR2 is YYEEEE. V lost 0 bases and J 3 bases, leaving 9 bases between the germline ends. The CDR3 has 14 residues. CDR3 in DNA: TGTGCCAGCAGCTTGGGGGCGATGTACACTGAAGCTTTCTTT. Translation: CASSLGAMYTEAFF.

As concerns this clone: Relative to the germline gene, one junction end is altered; a read error may explain this. CDR3 in amino acids: CSSSLAQVGAPEAFF. CDR3 nucleotide sequence: TGTTCCAGCAGCTTAGCCCAGGTAGGGGCGCCTGAAGCTTTCTTT. The rearrangement links TRBV7-9 to TRBJ1-1; D possibly corresponds to TRBD1 (5 bases). The CDR3 is 15 amino acids. Germline V gene lookup returns CDR1 SEHNR and CDR2 FQNEAQ (reference sequence).

V and J are TRBV15 and TRBJ2-3; D is possibly TRBD1 (5 bases). Germline CDR1 LNHNV, CDR2 YYDKDF (reference sequence). The CDR3 extends over 16 amino acids. The germline V and J ends were trimmed by 3 bases and 6 bases, with 19 bases remaining between them. CDR3 coding DNA: TGTGCCACCAGCAGGTCGGCTTCAGGGTATACGGATACGCAGTATTTT. Translation: CATSRSASGYTDTQYF.

The V gene is TRBV5-4, the J gene TRBJ1-2; possibly TRBD1 for D (5 bases). With 3 bases removed from V and 8 bases from J, the gap between germline ends came to 26 bases. Looked up from germline, CDR1 is SGHNT and CDR2 is YYREEE (reference sequence). The CDR3 covers 17 residues. The CDR3 DNA reads as TGTGCCAGCAGCTCCTATAATAGTAGGGGCAGTAAGGGCGGCTACACCTTC. This gives the protein CASSSYNSRGSKGGYTF.

The rearrangement uses TRBV10-1 and TRBJ2-5, with 8 bases fitting TRBD1. Germline V gene lookup returns CDR1 WNHNN and CDR2 SYGVQD (reference sequence). V trimming: 6 bases; J trimming: 5 bases; junction bases outside the gene matches: 5. The length of the CDR3 is 13 residues. The CDR3 sequence: CASSDRGSETQYF. The CDR3 DNA follows: TGCGCCAGCAGCGACAGGGGTTCGGAGACCCAGTACTTC.

The genes are TRBV29-1 and TRBJ2-1; 10 bases match TRBD1. J was trimmed by 2 bases and V by 7 bases; bases with no gene match: 8. The CDR3 consists of 15 residues. Germline-derived CDR1 and CDR2 are SQVTM and ANQGSEA. CDR3 DNA sequence: TGCAGCGGGGGCCTCGGACAGGGGGCCTACAATGAGCAGTTCTTC. Translated, it gives CSGGLGQGAYNEQFF.